The present TCR beta chain was sequenced within a study of blood T cell repertoires in COVID-19. Assay used: immunoSEQ multiplex PCR; TCRdb lists only in-frame clones, some missing. This sample has 300,000 to 350,000 clones; roughly 87% occur once, and the top ten carry 8% to 9%. Participant age was roughly 18 to 100 years, and participants resided in fewer than 30 US areas. Categorization into cohorts depended on clinical history that participants reported. Before being deemed recovered, Cohort 3 donors had two negative PCRs, clearance, or symptom resolution. The CDR3 is made up of 15 amino acids. Germline V gives CDR1 LGHNA, CDR2 YSLEER. Deletions cut 0 bases from V and 9 bases from J, with 12 bases between.

The TCR was taken from a woman aged 18-30 years who had recovered from COVID-19. The rearrangement joins TRBV4-3 to TRBJ1-6; D remains ambiguous. Sequencing was carried out using PBMCs or T cells enriched from blood (not recorded which). CDR3: CASSQEVRLGSPLHF. CDR3 DNA sequence: TGCGCCAGCAGCCAAGAGGTTAGACTTGGTTCACCCCTCCACTTT.